The 10 T cell receptor beta chains listed next were all sequenced from one sample in a study of Ad26.COV2.S vaccination and SARS-CoV-2 variants. The treatment denotes: roughly 20 received Ad26.COV2.S at low or high dose, single or two shots; roughly five received placebo; per-sample allocation not given. At day 63 after the first vaccine or placebo injection, samples were drawn. Only in-frame clones appear in the TCRdb table, and some are missing; sequencing was by immunoSEQ multiplex PCR. The sample includes 400,000 to 500,000 clones, approximately 88% of them seen just once. The sample consisted of peripheral blood, taken in a trial of Ad26.COV2.S vaccine versus placebo. The receptors here all came from a person between 18 and 60 years old who received the Ad26.COV2.S COVID-19 vaccine or a placebo.

This clone has only one observation. J is TRBJ1-6 and V is TRBV7-9; maybe TRBD1 (6 bases). Trimming cost V 5 bases and J 7 bases, with 12 bases left between them. Germline V gene data show CDR1 as SEHNR and CDR2 as FQNEAQ (reference sequence). CDR3 size: 14 residues. DNA for the CDR3: TGTGCCAGCAGCCCCTGGACAGCAAATTCACCCCTCCACTTT. It encodes CASSPWTANSPLHF.

The V gene is TRBV2, the J gene TRBJ2-3; 7 bases match TRBD2. The CDR3 contains 16 residues. The V gene's germline CDR1 is SNHLY and CDR2 FYNNEI. V lost 6 bases to trimming and J lost 9 bases; unmatched junction nucleotides: 18. The CDR3 DNA reads TGTGCCAGCAGCAATATCCCTAGCAATCGGGGAGGGACGCAGTATTTT. Protein: CASSNIPSNRGGTQYF.

The chain couples TRBV7-2 to TRBJ1-4, with D hard to call. V was trimmed by 1 base and J by 10 bases, leaving 10 bases between them. The CDR3 has 13 residues. Germline CDR1 is SGHTA and CDR2 is FQGNSA. Here the CDR3 DNA reads TGTGCCAGCAGCTTAGACCCGGGAGGAAAACTGTTTTTT. This codes for CASSLDPGGKLFF.

The chain links TRBV7-9 to TRBJ2-7; 8 nucleotides line up with TRBD2. CDR1 is SEHNR and CDR2 is FQNEAQ in the germline V gene (reference sequence). The CDR3 runs to 16 residues. J gave up 0 bases and V 4 bases, and 8 bases lay outside the gene matches. The CDR3 spells CASSSARGGSSYEQYF. The CDR3 region has the DNA TGTGCCAGCAGCTCGGCTCGGGGGGGCAGCTCCTACGAGCAGTACTTC.

The J gene is TRBJ2-1, the V gene TRBV10-3; D unclear. This CDR3 comprises 14 residues. Trimming took off 3 bases at V and 4 bases at J, with 10 bases between the two ends. Germline V CDR1 and CDR2: ENHRY, SYGVKD. CDR3 loop: CAISEGQIYNEQFF. Here the CDR3 DNA reads TGTGCCATCAGTGAAGGGCAGATTTACAATGAGCAGTTCTTC.

This chain links TRBV27 with TRBJ1-6, with a weak D call TRBD1 (5 bases). This CDR3 is built from 15 residues. Looked up from germline, CDR1 is MNHEY and CDR2 is SMNVEV (reference sequence). V lost 5 bases and J 7 bases, leaving 15 bases between the germline ends. CDR3 region: CASSPPGTRNSPLHF. In nucleotides, the CDR3 is TGTGCCAGCAGTCCCCCGGGGACGCGGAATTCACCCCTCCACTTT.

The gene calls are TRBV5-5 and TRBJ1-2, with TRBD1 matching 10 bases. Losses at the gene ends were 1 base for V and 4 bases for J; bases not matched to a gene: 7. From germline, CDR1 is SGHKS and CDR2 YYEKEE (reference sequence). The CDR3 runs to 16 residues. The CDR3 coding sequence is TGTGCCAGCAGCTTGTCCCCGGGACAGGGGTCCTATGGCTACACCTTC. As protein: CASSLSPGQGSYGYTF.

There are many counts of this clone. The J gene is TRBJ2-1, the V gene TRBV6-5; 9 positions agree with TRBD2. The germline CDR1 and CDR2 sequences are MNHEY and SVGAGI. V shed 5 bases and J 10 bases; nucleotides not matched to a gene: 12. The CDR3 extends over 15 amino acids. The CDR3 DNA is TGTGCCAGCAGTCCGCACGGAGCGGGGGGTCAAGAGCAGTTCTTC. This codes for CASSPHGAGGQEQFF.

For the CDR3, the DNA is TGTGCCAGCAGCGTAGTAGGGGGGTACGAGCAGTACTTC. Amino acid sequence: CASSVVGGYEQYF. The chain couples TRBV9 to TRBJ2-7; TRBD1 or TRBD2 may be the D gene (6 bases each). Germline values: CDR1 SGDLS, CDR2 YYNGEE. V was cut by 0 bases and J by 4 bases, with 8 bases left in between. The CDR3 is 13 residues long.

V and J are TRBV28 and TRBJ2-1; D unresolved. Germline CDR1 and CDR2: MDHEN and SYDVKM. Trimming took off 4 bases at V and 4 bases at J, with 14 bases between the two ends. The CDR3 loop spans 15 amino acids. In nucleotides, the CDR3 is TGTGCCAGCAGTTCTGCAGACCCACCTTACAATGAGCAGTTCTTC. Encoded protein: CASSSADPPYNEQFF.